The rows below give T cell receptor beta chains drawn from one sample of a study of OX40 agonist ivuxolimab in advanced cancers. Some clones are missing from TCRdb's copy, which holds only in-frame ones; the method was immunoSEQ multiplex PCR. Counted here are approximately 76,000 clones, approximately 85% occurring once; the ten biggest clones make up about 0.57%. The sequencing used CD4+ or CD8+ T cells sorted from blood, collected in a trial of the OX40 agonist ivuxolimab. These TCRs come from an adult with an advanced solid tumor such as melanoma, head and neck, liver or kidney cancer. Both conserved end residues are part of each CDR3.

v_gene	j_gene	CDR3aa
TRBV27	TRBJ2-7	CASRTDYPYEQYF
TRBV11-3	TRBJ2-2	CASDPGAVTGELFF
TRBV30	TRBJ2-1	CAWSVGGTSGEQFF
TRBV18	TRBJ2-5	CASSPWWDRVNASQETQYF
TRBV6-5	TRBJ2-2	CASGLNTGELFF
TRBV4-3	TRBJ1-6	CASRLQGSSYNSPLHF
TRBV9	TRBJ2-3	CASSPRGDFSGGDTQYF
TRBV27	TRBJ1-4	CASSRQSPNEKLFF
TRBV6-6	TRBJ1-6	CASSPRGGDSPLHF
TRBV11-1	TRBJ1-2	CASSLETRDRGVGYTF
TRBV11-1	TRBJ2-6	CASSLRFSGANVLTF
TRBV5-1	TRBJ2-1	CASSWGIAGGPKEQFF
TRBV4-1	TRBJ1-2	CASAQTGSYGYTF
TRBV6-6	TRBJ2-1	CASSSRDEQFF
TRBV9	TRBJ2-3	CASSVDTYTQYF
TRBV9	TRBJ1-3	CASSVGSGGPYPIYF
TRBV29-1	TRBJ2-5	CSEATGAGETQYF
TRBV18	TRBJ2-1	CASSPPSSGGDEQFF
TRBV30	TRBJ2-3	CAWSVGDTQYF
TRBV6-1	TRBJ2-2	CASRNGPDTGELFF
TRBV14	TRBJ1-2	CASSQGRAREGYGYTF
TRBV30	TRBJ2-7	CASGQDSYEQYF
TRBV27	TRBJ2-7	CASSPGRLAVVPYEQYF
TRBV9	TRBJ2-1	CASSVGLAGGRYNEQFF
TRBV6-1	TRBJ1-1	CASSDLGQGAVNTEAFF
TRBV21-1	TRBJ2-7	CASSNWTGEPTHSYEQYF